The T cell receptor beta chain under discussion was sequenced for a study of CD8+CD57+ T cells in acquired aplastic anemia. Across the whole study: The DNA of sorted CD4+ and CD8+ cells averaged 3.2 ug.

Only patients with CD8+CD57+ cell expansion on flow cytometry were chosen for sequencing. The CDR3 is 15 amino acids. Trimming pared 4 bases from V and 3 bases from J, leaving 16 bases between. CDR1 MNHNS and CDR2 SASEGT come from the germline V gene. Template material for TCR beta VDJ and CDR3 profiling consisted of genomic DNA. MiXCR, run by TCRdb on the reads, gives a single entry per CDR3 protein. This table holds about 200,000 distinct CDR3 sequences, around 50% found once. This TCR derives from a human donor with aplastic anemia. What was sequenced was sorted CD4+, CD8+, or CD8+CD57+ T cells (not recorded which) from PBMCs. The chain joins TRBV6-1 to TRBJ2-7, with D possibly being TRBD1 (7 bases). CDR3 in amino acids: CASSVEGAGYYEQYF. The CDR3 bases are TGTGCCAGCAGTGTGGAGGGGGCAGGGTACTACGAGCAGTACTTC.